The 14 T cell receptor beta chains reported below all come from one sample, sequenced in a study of blood T cell repertoires in COVID-19. Clones were read by immunoSEQ multiplex PCR, and TCRdb kept only the in-frame ones, dropping some. Among approximately 70,000 clones listed, roughly 71% were seen once. The source material was peripheral blood. The receptors derive from a man aged 55 to 70 with COVID-19, enrolled during active disease.

V is TRBV6-5 and J is TRBJ2-7, with TRBD1 as a possible D gene (5 bases). V dropped 2 bases and J dropped 7 bases, with 6 bases sitting between them. The germline CDR1 and CDR2 sequences are MNHEY and SVGAGI. This CDR3 comprises 11 residues. In nucleotides, the CDR3 is TGTGCCAGCAGTTACAAGGGGGAGCAGTACTTC. It yields the protein CASSYKGEQYF.

This chain joins TRBV28 and TRBJ1-6; TRBD1 is a possible D gene (5 bases). The CDR3 has 16 amino acids. Per the germline V gene, CDR1 is MDHEN and CDR2 is SYDVKM. Trimming took 5 bases from V and 8 from J, leaving 19 bases between them. DNA of the CDR3: TGTGCCAGCAGTAGAGGGAGTGGGGGGTTGCATTCACCCCTCCACTTT. Its protein product is CASSRGSGGLHSPLHF. Filled out from reference TRBV28 and TRBJ1-6, the complete variable domain reads DVKVTQSSRYLVKRTGEKVFLECVQDMDHENMFWYRQDPGLGLRLIYFSYDVKMKEKGDIPEGYSVSREKKERFSLILESASTNQTSMYLCASSRGSGGLHSPLHFGNGTRLTVT.

The gene calls are TRBV5-4 and TRBJ1-1; D possibly corresponds to TRBD1 (5 bases). The germline CDR1 and CDR2 sequences are SGHNT and YYREEE (reference sequence). The germline V and J ends were trimmed by 4 bases and 1 base, with 8 bases remaining between them. This CDR3 spans 13 amino acids. The CDR3 nucleotides are TGTGCCAGCAGCGTAGACAGGAACACTGAAGCTTTCTTT. This gives the protein CASSVDRNTEAFF.

The chain combines TRBV11-2 with TRBJ2-5; 7 bases are a match to TRBD2. Trimming cost V 0 bases and J 3 bases; bases outside gene matches: 4. Germline values: CDR1 SGHAT, CDR2 FQNNGV. The CDR3 extends over 15 amino acids. This CDR3 reads CASSLDWGGEETQYF. The DNA of the CDR3 is TGTGCCAGCAGCTTAGACTGGGGGGGGGAAGAGACCCAGTACTTC.

The chain has TRBV5-1 and TRBJ2-5; perhaps TRBD2 as D (5 bases). CDR1 SGHRS and CDR2 YFSETQ come from the germline V gene. The V gene lost 0 bases and the J gene lost 2 bases, with 14 bases spanning the gap. The CDR3 is 16 residues long. In DNA, the CDR3 is TGCGCCAGCAGCTTGGGAATAGAGAGGGAACAAGAGACCCAGTACTTC. As protein: CASSLGIEREQETQYF.

This clone was counted between two and nine times. The J gene is TRBJ1-1, the V gene TRBV7-3; D remains unclear. With 2 bases removed from V and 1 base from J, the gap between germline ends came to 11 bases. Germline V gene data show CDR1 as SGHTA and CDR2 as FQGTGA. The CDR3 runs 15 residues. The CDR3 region has the DNA TGTGCCAGCAGCTTATTTGAGACGGGGAACACTGAAGCTTTCTTT. Residues: CASSLFETGNTEAFF.

The rearrangement uses TRBV3-1 (or the pseudogene TRBV3-2) and TRBJ1-1; the D gene is possibly TRBD1 (5 bases). Trimming removed 0 bases from V and 0 bases from J, with 8 bases in between. Germline CDR1 is LGHDT and CDR2 is YNNKEL (reference sequence). The CDR3 spans 15 residues. This CDR3 is CASSQETAMNTEAFF. The CDR3 region has the DNA TGTGCCAGCAGCCAAGAGACAGCAATGAACACTGAAGCTTTCTTT.

CDR3 amino acids: CASSLRSGEQYF. The CDR3 coding sequence is TGTGCCAGCAGCTTGAGGAGCGGCGAGCAGTACTTC. The chain carries TRBV11-3 and TRBJ2-7, with D tentatively TRBD2 (5 bases). The CDR3 totals 12 residues. The V end was cut by 3 bases, the J end by 6 bases, with 9 bases between. Germline V lookup: CDR1 SGHNT, CDR2 YENEEA.

The chain carries TRBV7-9 and TRBJ2-7, with 9 bases aligning to TRBD1. The CDR3 has 15 amino acids. CDR1 and CDR2 (germline): SEHNR, FQNEAQ (reference sequence). The V segment lost 3 bases and the J segment 4 bases; nucleotides outside the gene matches: 7. The CDR3 DNA reads TGTGCCAGCAGCTTTGTACAGGGGGCGGATTACGAGCAGTACTTC. Translated: CASSFVQGADYEQYF.

The chain joins TRBV24-1 to TRBJ2-2; 9 nucleotides agree with TRBD1. The V and J ends lost 9 bases and 7 bases, in that order; junction bases with no gene match: 8. The CDR3 consists of 14 residues. CDR1 is KGHDR, CDR2 SFDVKD, per germline. The CDR3 DNA sequence: TGTGCCACCGTTGGACAGGGGTTGAACGGGGAGCTGTTTTTT. This gives the protein CATVGQGLNGELFF.

The V and J genes are TRBV19 and TRBJ1-1; 9 bases agree with TRBD1. The CDR3 extends over 13 amino acids. CDR1 is LNHDA and CDR2 is SQIVND in the germline V gene (reference sequence). The V and J ends lost 10 bases and 6 bases, in that order; junction bases with no gene match: 9. The CDR3 bases are TGTGCCACCGGGACAGGGTCGAGCGCTGAAGCTTTCTTT. Encoded protein: CATGTGSSAEAFF.

The chain joins TRBV19 to TRBJ2-3; 12 bases agree with TRBD2. The CDR3 covers 16 residues. V shed 4 bases and J 0 bases; nucleotides not matched to a gene: 2. The V gene's germline CDR1 is LNHDA and CDR2 SQIVND (reference sequence). This CDR3 reads CASSTGTSGSTDTQYF. CDR3 bases: TGTGCCAGTAGTACTGGGACTAGCGGGAGCACAGATACGCAGTATTTT.

The V gene is TRBV29-1, the J gene TRBJ2-3, with D possibly matching TRBD2 (5 bases). The germline V gene encodes CDR1 SQVTM and CDR2 ANQGSEA. There are 13 residues in the CDR3. The V gene lost 4 bases and the J gene lost 0 bases, with 8 bases spanning the gap. In nucleotides, the CDR3 is TGCAGCGTTGCGAGGGAAAGCACAGATACGCAGTATTTT. Translated: CSVARESTDTQYF.

This sequence joins TRBV30 and TRBJ2-3; 11 bases agree with TRBD2. The CDR3 runs to 15 residues. Germline CDR1 GTSNPN, CDR2 SVGIG (reference sequence). V shed 4 bases, J shed 2 bases, and the junction held 5 bases outside the gene matches. The CDR3 region has the DNA TGTGCCTGGAATGGGGGACTAGCGGACACAGATACGCAGTATTTT. Its translation: CAWNGGLADTDTQYF.